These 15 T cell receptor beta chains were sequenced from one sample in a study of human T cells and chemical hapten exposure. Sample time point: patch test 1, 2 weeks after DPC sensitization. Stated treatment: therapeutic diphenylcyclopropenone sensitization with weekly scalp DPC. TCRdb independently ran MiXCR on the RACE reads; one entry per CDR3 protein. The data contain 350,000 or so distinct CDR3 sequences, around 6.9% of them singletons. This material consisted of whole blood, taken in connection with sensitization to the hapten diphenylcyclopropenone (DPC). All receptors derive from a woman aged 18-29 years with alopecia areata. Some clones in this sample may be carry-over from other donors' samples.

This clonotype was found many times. The CDR3 region is CASSEALVTEAFF. The DNA for the CDR3 is TGTGCCAGCAGTGAAGCGCTTGTCACTGAAGCTTTCTTT. The genes are TRBV2 and TRBJ1-1, with D hard to call. The CDR3 has 13 residues. In germline, CDR1 is SNHLY, CDR2 FYNNEI. The V gene lost 0 bases and the J gene lost 4 bases, with 6 bases spanning the gap.

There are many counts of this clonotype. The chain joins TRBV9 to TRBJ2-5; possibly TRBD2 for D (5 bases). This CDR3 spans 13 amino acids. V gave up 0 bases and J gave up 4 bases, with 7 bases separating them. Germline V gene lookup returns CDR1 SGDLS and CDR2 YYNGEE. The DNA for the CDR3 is TGTGCCAGCAGCGTAGTCGAGGGAGAGACCCAGTACTTC. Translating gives CASSVVEGETQYF.

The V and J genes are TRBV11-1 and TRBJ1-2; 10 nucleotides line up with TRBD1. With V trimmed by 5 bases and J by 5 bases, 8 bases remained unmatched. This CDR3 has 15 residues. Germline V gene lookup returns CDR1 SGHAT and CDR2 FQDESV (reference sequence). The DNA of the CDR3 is TGTGCCAGCAGCGTCGGGACAGGGGATCTGTATGGCTACACCTTC. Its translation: CASSVGTGDLYGYTF.

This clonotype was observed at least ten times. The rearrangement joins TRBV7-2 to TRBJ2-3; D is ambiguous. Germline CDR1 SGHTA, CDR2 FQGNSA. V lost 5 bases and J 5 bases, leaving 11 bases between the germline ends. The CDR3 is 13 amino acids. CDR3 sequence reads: CASSPVMGDTQYF. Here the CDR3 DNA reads TGTGCCAGCAGCCCTGTCATGGGAGATACGCAGTATTTT.

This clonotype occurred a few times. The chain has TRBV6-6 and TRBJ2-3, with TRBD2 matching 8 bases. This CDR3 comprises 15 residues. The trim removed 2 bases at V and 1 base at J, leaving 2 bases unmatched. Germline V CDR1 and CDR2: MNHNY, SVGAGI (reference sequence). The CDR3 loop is CASSYGRGGTDTQYF. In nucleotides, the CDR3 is TGTGCCAGCAGTTACGGGCGGGGGGGCACAGATACGCAGTATTTT.

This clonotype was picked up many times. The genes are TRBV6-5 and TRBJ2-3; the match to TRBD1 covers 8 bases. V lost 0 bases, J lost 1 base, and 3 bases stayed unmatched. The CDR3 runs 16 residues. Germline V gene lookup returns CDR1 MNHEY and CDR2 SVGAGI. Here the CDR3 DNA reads TGTGCCAGCAGTTACTCTAAGGGACAGGGCACAGATACGCAGTATTTT. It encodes CASSYSKGQGTDTQYF.

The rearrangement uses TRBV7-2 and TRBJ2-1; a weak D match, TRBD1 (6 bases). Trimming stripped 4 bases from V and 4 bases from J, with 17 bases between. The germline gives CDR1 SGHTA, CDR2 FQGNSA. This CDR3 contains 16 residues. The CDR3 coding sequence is TGTGCCAGCAGCTCAATTCCAGGACAGCCATACAATGAGCAGTTCTTC. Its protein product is CASSSIPGQPYNEQFF.

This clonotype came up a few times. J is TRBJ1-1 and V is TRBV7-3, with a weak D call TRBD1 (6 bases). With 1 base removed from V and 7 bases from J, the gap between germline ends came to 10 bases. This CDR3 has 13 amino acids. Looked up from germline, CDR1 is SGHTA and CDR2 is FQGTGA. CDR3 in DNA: TGTGCCAGCAGCTTAAAGGCGACAGGTGAAGCTTTCTTT. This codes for CASSLKATGEAFF.

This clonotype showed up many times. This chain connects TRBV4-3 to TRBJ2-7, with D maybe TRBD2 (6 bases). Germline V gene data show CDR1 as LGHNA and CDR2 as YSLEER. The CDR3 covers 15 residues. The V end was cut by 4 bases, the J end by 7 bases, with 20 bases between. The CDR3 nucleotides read TGCGCCAGCAGCCGCCATCTACTCTCGAGCGGGGAGCAGTACTTC. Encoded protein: CASSRHLLSSGEQYF.

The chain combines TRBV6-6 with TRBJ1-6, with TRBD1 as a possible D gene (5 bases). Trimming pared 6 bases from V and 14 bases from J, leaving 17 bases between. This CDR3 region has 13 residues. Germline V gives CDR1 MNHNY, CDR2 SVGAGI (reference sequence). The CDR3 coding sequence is TGTGCCAGCAGACCGGACATCCCCTGGACCCTCCACTTT. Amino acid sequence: CASRPDIPWTLHF.

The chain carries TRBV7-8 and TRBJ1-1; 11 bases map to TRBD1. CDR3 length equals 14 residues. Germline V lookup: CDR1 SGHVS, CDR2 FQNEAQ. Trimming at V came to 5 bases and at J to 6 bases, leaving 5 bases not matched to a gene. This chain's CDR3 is CASSAWDRGSEAFF. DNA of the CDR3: TGTGCCAGCAGCGCCTGGGACAGGGGGTCTGAAGCTTTCTTT.

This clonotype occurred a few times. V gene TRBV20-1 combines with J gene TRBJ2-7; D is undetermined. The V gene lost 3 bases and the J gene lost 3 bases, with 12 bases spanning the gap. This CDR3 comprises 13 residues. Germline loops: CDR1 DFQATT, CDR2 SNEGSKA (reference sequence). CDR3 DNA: TGCAGTGCTAGTTCTTACACCGACTACGAGCAGTACTTC. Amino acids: CSASSYTDYEQYF.

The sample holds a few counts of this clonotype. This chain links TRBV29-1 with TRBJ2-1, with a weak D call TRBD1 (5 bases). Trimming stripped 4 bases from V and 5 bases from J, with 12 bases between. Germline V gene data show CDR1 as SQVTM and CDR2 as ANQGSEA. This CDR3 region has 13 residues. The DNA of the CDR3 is TGCAGCGTTGTATCCCAGGGTGACAATGAGCAGTTCTTC. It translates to CSVVSQGDNEQFF.

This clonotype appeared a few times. Here the CDR3 reads CASKQAASTREQYF. As DNA, the CDR3 is TGTGCCAGCAAGCAGGCAGCTAGTACCCGCGAGCAGTACTTC. V and J are TRBV6-1 and TRBJ2-7; D remains unclear. Germline assignment: CDR1 MNHNS and CDR2 SASEGT. This CDR3 is built from 14 residues. The germline V and J ends were trimmed by 7 bases and 6 bases, with 19 bases remaining between them.

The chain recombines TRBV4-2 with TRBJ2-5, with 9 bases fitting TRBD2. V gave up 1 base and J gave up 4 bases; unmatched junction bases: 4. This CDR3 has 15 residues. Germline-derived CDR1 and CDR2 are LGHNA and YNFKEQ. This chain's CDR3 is CASSQGQAGGETQYF. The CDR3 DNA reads TGTGCCAGCAGCCAAGGTCAAGCGGGGGGAGAGACCCAGTACTTC.